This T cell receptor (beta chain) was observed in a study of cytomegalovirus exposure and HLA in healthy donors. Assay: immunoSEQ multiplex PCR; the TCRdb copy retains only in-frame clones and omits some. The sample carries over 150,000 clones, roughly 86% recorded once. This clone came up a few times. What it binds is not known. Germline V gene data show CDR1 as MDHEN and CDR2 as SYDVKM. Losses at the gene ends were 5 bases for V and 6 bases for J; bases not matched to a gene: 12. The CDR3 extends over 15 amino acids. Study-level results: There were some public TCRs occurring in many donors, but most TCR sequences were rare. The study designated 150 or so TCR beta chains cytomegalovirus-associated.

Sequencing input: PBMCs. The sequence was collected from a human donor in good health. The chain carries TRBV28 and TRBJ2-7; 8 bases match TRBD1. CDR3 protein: CASSPPGGASGEQYF. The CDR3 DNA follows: TGTGCCAGCAGTCCCCCAGGGGGCGCGTCTGGCGAGCAGTACTTC.